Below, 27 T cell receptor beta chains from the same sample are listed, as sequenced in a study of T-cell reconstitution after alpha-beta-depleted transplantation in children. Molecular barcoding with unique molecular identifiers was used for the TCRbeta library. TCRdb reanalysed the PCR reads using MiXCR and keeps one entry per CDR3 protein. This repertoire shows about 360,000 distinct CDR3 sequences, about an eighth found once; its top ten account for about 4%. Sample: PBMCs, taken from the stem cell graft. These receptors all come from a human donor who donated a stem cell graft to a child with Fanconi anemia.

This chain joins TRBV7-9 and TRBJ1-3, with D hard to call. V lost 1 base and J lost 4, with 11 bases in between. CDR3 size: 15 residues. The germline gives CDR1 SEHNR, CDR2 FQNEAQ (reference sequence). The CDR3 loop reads CASSLVSGMGNTIYF. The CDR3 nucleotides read TGTGCCAGCAGCTTAGTCTCGGGCATGGGAAACACCATATATTTT.

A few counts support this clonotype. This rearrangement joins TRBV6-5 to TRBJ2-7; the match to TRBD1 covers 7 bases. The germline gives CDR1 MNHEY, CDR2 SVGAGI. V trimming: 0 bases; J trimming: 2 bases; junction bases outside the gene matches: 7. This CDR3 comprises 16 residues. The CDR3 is CASSYSLATGTYEQYF. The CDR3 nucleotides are TGTGCCAGCAGTTACTCGCTTGCGACAGGGACCTACGAGCAGTACTTC.

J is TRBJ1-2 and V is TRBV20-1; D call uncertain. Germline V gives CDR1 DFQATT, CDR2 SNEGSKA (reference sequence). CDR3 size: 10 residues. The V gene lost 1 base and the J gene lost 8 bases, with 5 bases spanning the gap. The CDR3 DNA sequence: TGCAGTGCTAGAGCAATAGGCTACACCTTC. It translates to CSARAIGYTF.

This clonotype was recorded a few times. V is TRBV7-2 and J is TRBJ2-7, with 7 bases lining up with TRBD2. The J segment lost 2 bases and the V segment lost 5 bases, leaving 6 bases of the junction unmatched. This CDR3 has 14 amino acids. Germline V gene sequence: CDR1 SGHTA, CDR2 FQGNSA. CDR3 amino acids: CASSPSGNPYEQYF. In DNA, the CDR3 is TGTGCCAGCAGCCCGAGCGGGAACCCCTACGAGCAGTACTTC.

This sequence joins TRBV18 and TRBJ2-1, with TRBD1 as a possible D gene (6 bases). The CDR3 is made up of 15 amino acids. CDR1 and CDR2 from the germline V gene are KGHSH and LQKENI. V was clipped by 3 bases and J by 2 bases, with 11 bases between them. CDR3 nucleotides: TGTGCCAGCTCACCCGGCAGGGGAGCCTACAATGAGCAGTTCTTC. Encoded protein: CASSPGRGAYNEQFF.

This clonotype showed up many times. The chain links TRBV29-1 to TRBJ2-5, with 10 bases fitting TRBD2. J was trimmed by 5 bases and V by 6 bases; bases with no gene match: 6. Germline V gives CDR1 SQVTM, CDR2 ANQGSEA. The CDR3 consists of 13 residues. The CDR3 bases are TGCAGCGTCCAGCGGGGGGGCCTGGAGACCCAGTACTTC. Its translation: CSVQRGGLETQYF.

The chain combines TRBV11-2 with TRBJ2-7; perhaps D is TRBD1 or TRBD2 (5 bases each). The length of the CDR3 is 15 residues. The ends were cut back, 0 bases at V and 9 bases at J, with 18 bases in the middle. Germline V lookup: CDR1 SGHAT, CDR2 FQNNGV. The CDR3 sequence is CASSLEGVGVFGQYF. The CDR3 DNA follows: TGTGCCAGCAGCTTAGAGGGGGTGGGTGTATTCGGGCAGTACTTC.

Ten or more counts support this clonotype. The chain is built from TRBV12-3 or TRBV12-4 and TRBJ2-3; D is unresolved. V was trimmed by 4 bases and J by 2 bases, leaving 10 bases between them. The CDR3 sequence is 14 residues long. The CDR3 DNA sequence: TGTGCCAGCAGTTATGAGGCCTACACAGATACGCAGTATTTT. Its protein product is CASSYEAYTDTQYF.

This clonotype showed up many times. The CDR3 nucleotides read TGTGCCAGCAGCGTAGTGTCCAGCGGGTCCTACAATGAGCAGTTCTTC. It yields the protein CASSVVSSGSYNEQFF. The genes are TRBV9 and TRBJ2-1, with D maybe TRBD2 (6 bases). CDR1 and CDR2 (germline): SGDLS, YYNGEE. V lost 0 bases and J lost 1, with 11 bases in between. The CDR3 spans 16 residues.

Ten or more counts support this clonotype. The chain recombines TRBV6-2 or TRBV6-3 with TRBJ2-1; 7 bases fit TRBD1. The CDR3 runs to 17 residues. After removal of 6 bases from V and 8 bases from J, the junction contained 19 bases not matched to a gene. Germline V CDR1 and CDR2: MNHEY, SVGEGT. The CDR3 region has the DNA TGTGCCAGCAGCCCCCTAAGGGGGCAGGGTTTTCTGGATGAGCAGTTCTTC. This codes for CASSPLRGQGFLDEQFF.

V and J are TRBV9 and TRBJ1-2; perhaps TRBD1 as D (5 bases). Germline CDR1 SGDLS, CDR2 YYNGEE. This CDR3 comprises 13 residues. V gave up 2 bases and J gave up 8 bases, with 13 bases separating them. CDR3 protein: CASSVQGTGGYTF. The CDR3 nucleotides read TGTGCCAGCAGCGTCCAGGGAACCGGAGGCTACACCTTC.

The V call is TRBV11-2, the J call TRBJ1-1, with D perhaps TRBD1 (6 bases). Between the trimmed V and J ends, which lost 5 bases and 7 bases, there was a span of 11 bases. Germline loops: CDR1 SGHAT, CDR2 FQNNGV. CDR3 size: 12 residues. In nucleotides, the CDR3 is TGTGCCAGCAGCCACCAGGGGAATGAAGCTTTCTTT. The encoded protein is CASSHQGNEAFF.

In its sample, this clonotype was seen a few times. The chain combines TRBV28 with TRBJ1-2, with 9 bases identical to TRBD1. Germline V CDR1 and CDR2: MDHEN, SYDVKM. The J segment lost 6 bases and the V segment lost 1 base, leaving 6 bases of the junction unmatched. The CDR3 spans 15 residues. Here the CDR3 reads CASSLFGQGIDGYTF. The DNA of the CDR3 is TGTGCCAGCAGTTTATTCGGACAGGGGATCGATGGCTACACCTTC.

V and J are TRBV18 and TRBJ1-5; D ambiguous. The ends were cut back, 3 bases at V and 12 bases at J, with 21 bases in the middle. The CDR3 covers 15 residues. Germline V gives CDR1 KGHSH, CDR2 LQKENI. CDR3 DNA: TGTGCCAGCTCACCCCAGCAGTCCTTTTATGGGGTCCAGCATTTT. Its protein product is CASSPQQSFYGVQHF.

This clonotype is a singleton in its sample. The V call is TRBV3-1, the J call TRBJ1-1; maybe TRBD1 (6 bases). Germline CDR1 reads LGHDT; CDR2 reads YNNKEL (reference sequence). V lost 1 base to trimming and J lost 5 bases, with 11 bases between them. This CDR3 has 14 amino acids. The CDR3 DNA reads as TGTGCCAGCAGCCAAGCGGGGGCCCGTACTGAAGCTTTCTTT. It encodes CASSQAGARTEAFF. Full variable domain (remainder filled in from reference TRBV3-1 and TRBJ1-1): DTAVSQTPKYLVTQMGNDKSIKCEQNLGHDTMYWYKQDSKKFLKIMFSYNNKELIINETVPNRFSPKSPDKAHLNLHINSLELGDSAVYFCASSQAGARTEAFFGQGTRLTVV.

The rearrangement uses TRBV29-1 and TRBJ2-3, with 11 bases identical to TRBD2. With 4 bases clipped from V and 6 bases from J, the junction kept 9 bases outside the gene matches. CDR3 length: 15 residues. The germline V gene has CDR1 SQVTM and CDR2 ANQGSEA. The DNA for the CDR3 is TGCAGCGTTGTAAATAGCGGGGGGGCCGCGGATACGCAGTATTTT. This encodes CSVVNSGGAADTQYF.

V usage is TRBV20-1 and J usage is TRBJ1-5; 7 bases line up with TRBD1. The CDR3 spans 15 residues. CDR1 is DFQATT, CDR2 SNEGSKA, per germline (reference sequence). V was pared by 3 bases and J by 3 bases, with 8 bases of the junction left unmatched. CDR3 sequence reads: CSASPGTVHNQPQHF. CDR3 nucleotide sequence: TGCAGTGCTAGCCCCGGGACAGTGCACAATCAGCCCCAGCATTTT.

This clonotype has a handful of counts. The CDR3 sequence is CASSSLDRGLGWSDTQYF. In DNA form, the CDR3 reads TGTGCCAGCAGCTCCCTGGACAGGGGGCTTGGTTGGTCAGATACGCAGTATTTT. V and J are TRBV11-1 and TRBJ2-3; 11 nucleotides agree with TRBD1. Germline V CDR1 and CDR2: SGHAT, FQDESV (reference sequence). J was trimmed by 4 bases and V by 4 bases; bases with no gene match: 13. The CDR3 is 18 residues long. The variable domain in full, completed from reference TRBV11-1 and TRBJ2-3, reads EAEVAQSPRYKITEKSQAVAFWCDPISGHATLYWYRQILGQGPELLVQFQDESVVDDSQLPKDRFSAERLKGVDSTLKIQPAELGDSAMYLCASSSLDRGLGWSDTQYFGPGTRLTVL.

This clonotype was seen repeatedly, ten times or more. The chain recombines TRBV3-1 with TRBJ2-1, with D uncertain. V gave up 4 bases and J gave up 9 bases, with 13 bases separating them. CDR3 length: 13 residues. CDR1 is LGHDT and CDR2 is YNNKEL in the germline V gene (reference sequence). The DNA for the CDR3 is TGTGCCAGCAGCCGTGGAGTCTGGGGTGAGCAGTTCTTC. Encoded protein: CASSRGVWGEQFF.

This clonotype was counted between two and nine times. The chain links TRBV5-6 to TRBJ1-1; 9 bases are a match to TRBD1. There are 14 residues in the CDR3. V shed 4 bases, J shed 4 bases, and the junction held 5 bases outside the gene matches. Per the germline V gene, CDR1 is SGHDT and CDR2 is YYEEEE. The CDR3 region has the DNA TGTGCCAGCAGCCGGACAGGGGTGAGCACTGAAGCTTTCTTT. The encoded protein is CASSRTGVSTEAFF.

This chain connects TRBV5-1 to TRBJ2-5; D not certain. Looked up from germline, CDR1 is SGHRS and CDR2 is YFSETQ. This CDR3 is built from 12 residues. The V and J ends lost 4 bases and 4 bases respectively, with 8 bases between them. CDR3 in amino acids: CASSEEGETQYF. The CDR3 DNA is TGCGCCAGCAGCGAGGAAGGAGAGACCCAGTACTTC. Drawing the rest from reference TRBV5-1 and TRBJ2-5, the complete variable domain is KAGVTQTPRYLIKTRGQQVTLSCSPISGHRSVSWYQQTPGQGLQFLFEYFSETQRNKGNFPGRFSGRQFSNSRSEMNVSTLELGDSALYLCASSEEGETQYFGPGTRLLVL.

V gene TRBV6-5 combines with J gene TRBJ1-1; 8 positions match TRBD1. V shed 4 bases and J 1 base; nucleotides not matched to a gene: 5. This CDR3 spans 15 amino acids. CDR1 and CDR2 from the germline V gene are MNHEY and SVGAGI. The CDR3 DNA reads TGTGCCAGCAGTTCGCCGACAGGGGAGAACACTGAAGCTTTCTTT. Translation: CASSSPTGENTEAFF.

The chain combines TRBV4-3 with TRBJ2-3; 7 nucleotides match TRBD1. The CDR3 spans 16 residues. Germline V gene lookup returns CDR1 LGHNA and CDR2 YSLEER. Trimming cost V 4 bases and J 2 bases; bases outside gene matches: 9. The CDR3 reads CASSRTGTEDTDTQYF. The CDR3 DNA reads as TGCGCCAGCAGCCGTACCGGGACAGAAGACACAGATACGCAGTATTTT.

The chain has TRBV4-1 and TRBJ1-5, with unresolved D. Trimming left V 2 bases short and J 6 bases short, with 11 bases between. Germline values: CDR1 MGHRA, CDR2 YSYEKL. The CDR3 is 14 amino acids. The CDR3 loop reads CASSQSRGTQPQHF. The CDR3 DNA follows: TGCGCCAGCAGCCAATCACGCGGCACTCAGCCCCAGCATTTT.

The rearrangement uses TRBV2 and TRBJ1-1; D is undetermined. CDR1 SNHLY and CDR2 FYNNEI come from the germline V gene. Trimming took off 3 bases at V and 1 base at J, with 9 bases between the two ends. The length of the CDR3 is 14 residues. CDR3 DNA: TGTGCCAGCAGTGACCAGGAACCGAACACTGAAGCTTTCTTT. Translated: CASSDQEPNTEAFF.

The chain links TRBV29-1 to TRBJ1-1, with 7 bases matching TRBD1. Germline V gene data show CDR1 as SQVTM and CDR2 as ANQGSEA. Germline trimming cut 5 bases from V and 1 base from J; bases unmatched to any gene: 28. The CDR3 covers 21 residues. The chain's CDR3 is CSVHSPRPGGVWDTWNTEAFF. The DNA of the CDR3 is TGCAGCGTTCACTCCCCTCGTCCAGGGGGGGTATGGGACACCTGGAACACTGAAGCTTTCTTT. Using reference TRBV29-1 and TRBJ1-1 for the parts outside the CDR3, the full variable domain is SAVISQKPSRDICQRGTSLTIQCQVDSQVTMMFWYRQQPGQSLTLIATANQGSEATYESGFVIDKFPISRPNLTFSTLTVSNMSPEDSSIYLCSVHSPRPGGVWDTWNTEAFFGQGTRLTVV.

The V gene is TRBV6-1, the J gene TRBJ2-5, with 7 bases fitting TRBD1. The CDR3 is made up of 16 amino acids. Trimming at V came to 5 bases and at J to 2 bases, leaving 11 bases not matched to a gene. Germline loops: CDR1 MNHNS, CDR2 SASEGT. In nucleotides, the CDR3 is TGTGCCAGCAGTAGGGGGCGCGCGGTCCAGCAAGAGACCCAGTACTTC. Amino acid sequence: CASSRGRAVQQETQYF.